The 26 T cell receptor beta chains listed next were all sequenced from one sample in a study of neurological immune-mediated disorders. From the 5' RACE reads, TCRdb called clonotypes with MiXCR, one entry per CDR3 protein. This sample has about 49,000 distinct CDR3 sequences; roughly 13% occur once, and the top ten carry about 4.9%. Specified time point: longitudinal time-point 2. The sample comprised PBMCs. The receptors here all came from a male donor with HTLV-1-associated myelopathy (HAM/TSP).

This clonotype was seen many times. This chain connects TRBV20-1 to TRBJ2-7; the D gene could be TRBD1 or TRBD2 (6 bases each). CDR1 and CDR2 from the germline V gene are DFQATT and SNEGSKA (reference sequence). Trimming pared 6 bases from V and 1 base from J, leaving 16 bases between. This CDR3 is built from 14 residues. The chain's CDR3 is CSAMGGGTSYEQYF. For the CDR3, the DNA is TGCAGTGCGATGGGGGGCGGGACTTCCTACGAGCAGTACTTC.

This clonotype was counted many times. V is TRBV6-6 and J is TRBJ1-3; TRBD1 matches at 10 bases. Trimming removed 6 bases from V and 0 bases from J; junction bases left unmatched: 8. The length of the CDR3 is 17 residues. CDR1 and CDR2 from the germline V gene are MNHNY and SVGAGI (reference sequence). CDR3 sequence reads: CASRPSGQGTSGNTIYF. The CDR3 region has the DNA TGTGCCAGCAGACCGTCGGGACAGGGGACCTCTGGAAACACCATATATTTT.

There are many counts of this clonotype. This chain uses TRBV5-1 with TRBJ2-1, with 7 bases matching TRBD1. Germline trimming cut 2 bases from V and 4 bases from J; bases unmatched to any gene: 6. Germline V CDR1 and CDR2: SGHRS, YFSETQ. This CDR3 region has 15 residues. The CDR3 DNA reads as TGCGCCAGCAGCTTCCGGGACAGAAAGTACAATGAGCAGTTCTTC. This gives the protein CASSFRDRKYNEQFF.

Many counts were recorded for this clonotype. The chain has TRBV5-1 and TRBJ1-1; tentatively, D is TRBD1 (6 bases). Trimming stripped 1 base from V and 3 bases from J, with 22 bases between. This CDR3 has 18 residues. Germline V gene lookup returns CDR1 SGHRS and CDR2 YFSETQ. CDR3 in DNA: TGCGCCAGCAGCTTGACGGTCGGAAGGGGGTCAGGGGACACTGAAGCTTTCTTT. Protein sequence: CASSLTVGRGSGDTEAFF.

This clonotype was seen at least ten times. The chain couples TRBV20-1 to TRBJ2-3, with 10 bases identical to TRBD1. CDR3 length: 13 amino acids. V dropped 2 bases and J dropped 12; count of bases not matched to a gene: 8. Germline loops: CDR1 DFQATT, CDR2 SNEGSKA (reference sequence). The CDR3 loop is CSARRTTGGGQYF. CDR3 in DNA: TGCAGTGCTAGACGCACGACAGGGGGCGGTCAGTATTTT.

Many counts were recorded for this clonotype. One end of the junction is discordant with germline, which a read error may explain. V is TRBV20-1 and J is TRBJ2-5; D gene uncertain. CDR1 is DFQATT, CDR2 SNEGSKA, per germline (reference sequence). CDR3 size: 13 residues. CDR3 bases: TGCGGTGCTAGGTCAGATCATCGAGAGACCCAGTACTTC. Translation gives CGARSDHRETQYF.

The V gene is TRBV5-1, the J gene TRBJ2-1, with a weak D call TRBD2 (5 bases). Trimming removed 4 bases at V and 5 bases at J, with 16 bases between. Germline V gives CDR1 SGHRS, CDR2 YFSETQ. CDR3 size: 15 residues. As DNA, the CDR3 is TGCGCCAGCAGCGTCGGTGGACGGGGAAACAATGAGCAGTTCTTC. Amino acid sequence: CASSVGGRGNNEQFF.

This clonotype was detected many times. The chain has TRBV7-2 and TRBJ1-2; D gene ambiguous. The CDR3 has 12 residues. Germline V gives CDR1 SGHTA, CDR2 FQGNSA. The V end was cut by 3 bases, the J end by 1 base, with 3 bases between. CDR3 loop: CASSFRNYGYTF. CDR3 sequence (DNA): TGTGCCAGCAGCTTCCGTAACTATGGCTACACCTTC.

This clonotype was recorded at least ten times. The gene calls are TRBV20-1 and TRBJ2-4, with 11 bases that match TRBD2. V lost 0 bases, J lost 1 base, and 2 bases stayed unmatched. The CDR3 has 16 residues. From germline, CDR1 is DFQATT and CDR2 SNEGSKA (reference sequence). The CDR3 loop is CSAREPSGGAKNIQYF. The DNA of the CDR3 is TGCAGTGCTAGAGAGCCTAGCGGGGGGGCCAAAAACATTCAGTACTTC.

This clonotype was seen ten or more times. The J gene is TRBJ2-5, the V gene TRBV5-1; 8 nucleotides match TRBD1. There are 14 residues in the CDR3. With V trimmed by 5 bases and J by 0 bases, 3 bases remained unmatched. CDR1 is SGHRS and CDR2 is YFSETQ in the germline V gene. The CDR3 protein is CASRRQGYQETQYF. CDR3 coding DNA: TGCGCCAGCAGAAGACAGGGGTACCAAGAGACCCAGTACTTC.

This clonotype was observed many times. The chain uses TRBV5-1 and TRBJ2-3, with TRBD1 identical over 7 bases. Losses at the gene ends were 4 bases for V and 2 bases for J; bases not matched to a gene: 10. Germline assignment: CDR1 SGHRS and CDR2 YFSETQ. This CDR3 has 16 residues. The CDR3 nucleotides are TGCGCCAGCAGCCCGGGACAGTCACAATCCACAGATACGCAGTATTTT. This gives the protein CASSPGQSQSTDTQYF.

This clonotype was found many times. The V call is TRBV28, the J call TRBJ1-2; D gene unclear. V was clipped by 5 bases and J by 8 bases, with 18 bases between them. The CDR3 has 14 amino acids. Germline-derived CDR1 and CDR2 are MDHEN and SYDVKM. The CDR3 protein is CASSTPLAPDGYTF. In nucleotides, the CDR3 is TGTGCCAGCAGTACTCCCCTCGCCCCCGACGGCTACACCTTC.

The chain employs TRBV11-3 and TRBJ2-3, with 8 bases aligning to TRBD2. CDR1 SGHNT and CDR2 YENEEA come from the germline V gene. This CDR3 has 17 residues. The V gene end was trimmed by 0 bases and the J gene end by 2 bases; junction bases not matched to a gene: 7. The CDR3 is CASSLDLAGGTTDTQYF. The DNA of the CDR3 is TGTGCCAGCAGCTTAGATCTGGCGGGGGGCACCACAGATACGCAGTATTTT.

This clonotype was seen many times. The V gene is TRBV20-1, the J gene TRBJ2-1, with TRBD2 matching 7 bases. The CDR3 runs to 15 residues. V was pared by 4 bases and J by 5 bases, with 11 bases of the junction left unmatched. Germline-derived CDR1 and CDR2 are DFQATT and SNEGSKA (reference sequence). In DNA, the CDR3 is TGCAGTGCTACCCCCCGGGGAGGGACCAACAATGAGCAGTTCTTC. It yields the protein CSATPRGGTNNEQFF.

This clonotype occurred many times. CDR3 in DNA: TGTGCCAGCAGCTTGGCGGGGGGGGGCGACAATCAGCCCCAGCATTTT. This gives the protein CASSLAGGGDNQPQHF. V gene TRBV5-5 combines with J gene TRBJ1-5; TRBD1 is a possible D gene (6 bases). This CDR3 has 16 residues. Germline V CDR1 and CDR2: SGHKS, YYEKEE (reference sequence). V shed 0 bases and J shed 3 bases, with 13 bases lying between them.

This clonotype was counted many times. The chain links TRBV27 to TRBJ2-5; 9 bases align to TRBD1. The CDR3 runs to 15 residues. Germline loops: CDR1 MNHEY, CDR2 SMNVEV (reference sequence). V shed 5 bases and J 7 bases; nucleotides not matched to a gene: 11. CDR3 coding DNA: TGTGCCAGCAGTCCCCAAGGACAGGGGTACGGGACCCAGTACTTC. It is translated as CASSPQGQGYGTQYF.

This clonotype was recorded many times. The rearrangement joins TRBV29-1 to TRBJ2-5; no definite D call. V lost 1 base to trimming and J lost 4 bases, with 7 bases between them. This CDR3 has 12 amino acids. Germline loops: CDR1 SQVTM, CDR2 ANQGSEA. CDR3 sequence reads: CSVEAALETQYF. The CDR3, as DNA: TGCAGCGTTGAAGCAGCGTTAGAGACCCAGTACTTC.

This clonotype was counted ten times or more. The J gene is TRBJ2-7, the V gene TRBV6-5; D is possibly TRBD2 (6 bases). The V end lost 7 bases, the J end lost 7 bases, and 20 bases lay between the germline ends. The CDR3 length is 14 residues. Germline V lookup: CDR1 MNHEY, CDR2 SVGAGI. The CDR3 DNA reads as TGTGCCAGCAATCCGGACTATGGCTCCCTTGAGCAGTACTTC. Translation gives CASNPDYGSLEQYF.

Here the CDR3 DNA reads TGTGCCAGCAGCTTGGCCGGAACAAGTTCACCCCTCCACTTT. It codes for CASSLAGTSSPLHF. The chain has TRBV5-6 and TRBJ1-6, with unresolved D. V shed 0 bases and J shed 9 bases, with 10 bases lying between them. This CDR3 has 14 residues. Germline assignment: CDR1 SGHDT and CDR2 YYEEEE.

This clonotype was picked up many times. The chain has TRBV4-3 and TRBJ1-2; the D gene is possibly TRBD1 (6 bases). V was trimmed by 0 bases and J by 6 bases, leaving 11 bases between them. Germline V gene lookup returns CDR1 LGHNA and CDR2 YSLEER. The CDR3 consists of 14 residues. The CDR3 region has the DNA TGCGCCAGCAGCCAAGATTATAGGACAGATGGCTACACCTTC. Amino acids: CASSQDYRTDGYTF.

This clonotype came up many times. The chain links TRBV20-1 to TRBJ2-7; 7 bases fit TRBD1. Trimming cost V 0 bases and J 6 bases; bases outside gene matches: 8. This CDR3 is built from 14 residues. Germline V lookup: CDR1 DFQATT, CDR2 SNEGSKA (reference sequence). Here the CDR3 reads CSARDPTGVAEQYF. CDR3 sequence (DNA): TGCAGTGCTAGAGATCCAACAGGGGTGGCCGAGCAGTACTTC.

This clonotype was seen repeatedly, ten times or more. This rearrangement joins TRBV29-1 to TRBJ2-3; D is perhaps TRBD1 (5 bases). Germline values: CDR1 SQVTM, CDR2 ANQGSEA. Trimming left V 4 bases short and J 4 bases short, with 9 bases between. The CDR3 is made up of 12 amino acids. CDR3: CSVVKGPDTQYF. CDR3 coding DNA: TGCAGCGTTGTTAAGGGGCCAGATACGCAGTATTTT.

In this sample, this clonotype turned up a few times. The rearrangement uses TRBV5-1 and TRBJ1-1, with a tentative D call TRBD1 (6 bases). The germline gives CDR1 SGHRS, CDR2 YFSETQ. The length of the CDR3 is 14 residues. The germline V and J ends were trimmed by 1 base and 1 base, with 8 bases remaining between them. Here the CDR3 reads CASSLRRGNTEAFF. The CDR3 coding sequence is TGCGCCAGCAGCTTGCGCAGGGGGAACACTGAAGCTTTCTTT.

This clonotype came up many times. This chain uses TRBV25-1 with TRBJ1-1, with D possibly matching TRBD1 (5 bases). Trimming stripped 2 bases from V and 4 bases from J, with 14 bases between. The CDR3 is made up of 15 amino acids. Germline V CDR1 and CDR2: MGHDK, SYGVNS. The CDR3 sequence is CASSEDRGWGTEAFF. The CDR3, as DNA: TGTGCCAGCAGTGAAGACCGGGGCTGGGGCACTGAAGCTTTCTTT.

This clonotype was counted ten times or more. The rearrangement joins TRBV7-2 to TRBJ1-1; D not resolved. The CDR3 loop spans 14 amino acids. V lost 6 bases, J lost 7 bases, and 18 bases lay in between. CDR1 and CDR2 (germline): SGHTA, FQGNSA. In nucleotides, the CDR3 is TGTGCCAGCAGTACGGGGAGAACCTCCCTTGAAGCTTTCTTT. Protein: CASSTGRTSLEAFF.

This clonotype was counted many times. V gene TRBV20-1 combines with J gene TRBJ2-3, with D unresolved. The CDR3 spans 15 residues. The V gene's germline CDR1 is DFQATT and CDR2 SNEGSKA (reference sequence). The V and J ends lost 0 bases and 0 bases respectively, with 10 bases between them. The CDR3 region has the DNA TGCAGTGCTAGAGATCTGGCGGCTAGCACAGATACGCAGTATTTT. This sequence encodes CSARDLAASTDTQYF.